A single T cell receptor (beta chain) is shown here with its context. The V end lost 3 bases, the J end lost 0 bases, and 8 bases lay between the germline ends. CDR1 DFQATT and CDR2 SNEGSKA come from the germline V gene (reference sequence). CDR3 length equals 14 residues. Study processing details: Nucleated cell counts were estimated from reference gene primer amplification. TCRdb keeps only in-frame clones here, not all; method: immunoSEQ multiplex PCR. The V and J calls and clone size were taken over from that table, and D and trimming were inferred from the DNA. The sample holds roughly 130,000 clones, roughly four fifths seen once. These data come from a study of blood T cell repertoires in COVID-19. Turning to the study itself: Some COVID-19 samples were acute and others convalescent; all came from the United States, Italy and Spain. PBMCs, B-cell-depleted T cells, or T cells provided the cDNA or gDNA that made up the material.

The rearrangement joins TRBV20-1 to TRBJ2-2; D unclear. This receptor was obtained from a man aged 80 or over with acute or convalescent COVID-19. The material sequenced was peripheral blood. The CDR3 DNA reads TGCAGTGCTAGTCCTAGGCCGAACACCGGGGAGCTGTTTTTT. It is translated as CSASPRPNTGELFF.